This TCR beta chain was sequenced in a study of neoadjuvant anti-PD-1 for oral cavity cancer. Overall study results and limits: Pretreatment Treg/Th17 ratio correlated inversely with post-treatment tumor clonality.

Assay: immunoSEQ multiplex PCR; the TCRdb copy retains only in-frame clones and omits some. The sample has approximately 13,000 clones, around 70% seen once. The time point: after neoadjuvant nivolumab, at surgical resection. Stage II-IVA oral cavity squamous cell carcinoma was new and untreated by systemic or radiation therapy. Germline values: CDR1 MNHNS, CDR2 SASEGT. CDR3 length: 14 amino acids. The junction had 5 bases not matched to a gene; V was cut back by 4 bases and J by 4 bases. Regarding this clone: As yet, its antigen is unknown.

V gene TRBV6-1 combines with J gene TRBJ1-2, with 8 bases fitting TRBD1. This TCR came from a person between 40 and 80 years old with oral cavity squamous cell carcinoma. Here the sequenced sample was PBMCs, taken after nivolumab (anti-PD-1) treatment. The CDR3 coding sequence is TGTGCCAGCAGTGTGCCAGGGGGCGGCTATGGCTACACCTTC. Protein product: CASSVPGGGYGYTF.